This passage covers 15 T cell receptor beta chains from one sample sequenced in a study of response to subunit inactivated influenza vaccine. MiXCR, run by TCRdb on the RT-PCR reads, gives a single entry per CDR3 protein. The table includes fewer than 750,000 distinct CDR3 sequences, 14% detected once. The source material was PBMCs from blood, sampled 11 to 12 days after vaccination. These TCRs come from a man aged 50 or older who received an inactivated influenza vaccine.

CDR3 sequence (DNA): TGCAGTGCTAGAGTCCCGGGCTACAGGGTAACCTCCTACGAGCAGTACTTC. It yields the protein CSARVPGYRVTSYEQYF. The chain uses TRBV20-1 and TRBJ2-7, with a tentative D call TRBD1 (6 bases). The CDR3 is made up of 17 amino acids. Germline lookup yields CDR1 DFQATT and CDR2 SNEGSKA (reference sequence). The ends were cut back, 1 base at V and 0 bases at J, with 19 bases in the middle.

The V gene is TRBV29-1, the J gene TRBJ2-1; D remains ambiguous. Germline CDR1 SQVTM, CDR2 ANQGSEA. The CDR3 length is 13 residues. V dropped 5 bases and J dropped 15 bases, with 23 bases sitting between them. The CDR3 reads CSVFAPRLQVLFF. As DNA, the CDR3 is TGCAGCGTTTTCGCCCCGCGACTTCAAGTTCTGTTCTTC.

The V and J genes are TRBV29-1 and TRBJ2-1; 10 bases align to TRBD2. The CDR3 consists of 17 residues. The J segment lost 7 bases and the V segment lost 2 bases, leaving 14 bases of the junction unmatched. The germline CDR1 and CDR2 sequences are SQVTM and ANQGSEA. CDR3 amino acids: CSVERAGGPFLYNEQFF. The CDR3 DNA reads TGCAGCGTTGAACGAGCGGGAGGGCCATTCCTCTATAATGAGCAGTTCTTC.

There are a few counts of this clonotype. The gene calls are TRBV20-1 and TRBJ2-3, with 8 bases lining up with TRBD2. Germline V gene sequence: CDR1 DFQATT, CDR2 SNEGSKA (reference sequence). CDR3 length: 18 amino acids. With V trimmed by 3 bases and J by 4 bases, 18 bases remained unmatched. The CDR3 sequence: CSASHVWGPGGHADTQYF. The DNA for the CDR3 is TGCAGTGCTAGCCACGTTTGGGGACCGGGAGGGCATGCAGATACGCAGTATTTT.

The chain couples TRBV5-5 to TRBJ1-2; D remains unclear. V was cut by 0 bases and J by 4 bases, with 13 bases left in between. The length of the CDR3 is 15 residues. The V gene's germline CDR1 is SGHKS and CDR2 YYEKEE (reference sequence). The CDR3 bases are TGTGCCAGCAGCTTGGATAGTCAGGCGGTCTATGGCTACACCTTC. The encoded protein is CASSLDSQAVYGYTF.

Many counts were recorded for this clonotype. The J gene is TRBJ2-1, the V gene TRBV4-1; D perhaps matches TRBD1 (5 bases). Germline CDR1 is MGHRA and CDR2 is YSYEKL. There are 13 residues in the CDR3. Trimming removed 1 base from V and 7 bases from J, with 8 bases in between. This CDR3 is CASSQVGANEQFF. The CDR3 nucleotides read TGCGCCAGCAGCCAAGTTGGGGCAAATGAGCAGTTCTTC.

The chain carries TRBV6-1 and TRBJ1-1, with TRBD1 as a possible D gene (5 bases). Trimming left V 4 bases short and J 4 bases short, with 16 bases between. The CDR3 loop spans 15 amino acids. The germline gives CDR1 MNHNS, CDR2 SASEGT. CDR3 sequence reads: CASSASGPGVTEAFF. DNA of the CDR3: TGTGCCAGCAGTGCATCAGGGCCGGGGGTCACTGAAGCTTTCTTT.

The table lists this clonotype with many counts. CDR3 in amino acids: CASSEFRSGVNSPLHF. In nucleotides, the CDR3 is TGTGCCAGCAGTGAATTTAGGTCAGGGGTTAATTCACCCCTCCACTTT. J is TRBJ1-6 and V is TRBV25-1, with D perhaps TRBD1 (6 bases). The CDR3 has 16 residues. CDR1 and CDR2 (germline): MGHDK, SYGVNS. Trimming removed 1 base from V and 6 bases from J, with 13 bases in between.

The chain links TRBV5-1 to TRBJ2-7; 7 bases agree with TRBD2. This CDR3 is 15 amino acids long. Germline values: CDR1 SGHRS, CDR2 YFSETQ. The V segment lost 5 bases and the J segment 0 bases; nucleotides outside the gene matches: 8. DNA of the CDR3: TGCGCCAGCAGATCGCCGGGGGGTCTCTCCTACGAGCAGTACTTC. This encodes CASRSPGGLSYEQYF. The full variable domain, its missing parts supplied by reference TRBV5-1 and TRBJ2-7, is KAGVTQTPRYLIKTRGQQVTLSCSPISGHRSVSWYQQTPGQGLQFLFEYFSETQRNKGNFPGRFSGRQFSNSRSEMNVSTLELGDSALYLCASRSPGGLSYEQYFGPGTRLTVT.

A few counts support this clonotype. The chain couples TRBV29-1 to TRBJ2-3; 10 bases line up with TRBD1. The V gene's germline CDR1 is SQVTM and CDR2 ANQGSEA. V shed 5 bases, J shed 4 bases, and the junction held 9 bases outside the gene matches. The CDR3 runs 15 residues. CDR3 protein: CSVLTPGQGSDTQYF. The CDR3 DNA reads as TGCAGCGTTCTTACCCCGGGACAGGGGTCAGATACGCAGTATTTT.

The chain couples TRBV7-9 to TRBJ1-1; a possible D gene is TRBD1 (5 bases). This CDR3 has 15 amino acids. V was clipped by 2 bases and J by 5 bases, with 15 bases between them. Germline CDR1 reads SEHNR; CDR2 reads FQNEAQ (reference sequence). CDR3 amino acids: CASSLMQGGATEAFF. The CDR3 coding sequence is TGTGCCAGCAGCTTAATGCAAGGAGGGGCTACTGAAGCTTTCTTT.

The V gene is TRBV12-3 or TRBV12-4, the J gene TRBJ2-7; 8 positions match TRBD1. The CDR3 has 16 residues. With V trimmed by 6 bases and J by 1 base, 11 bases remained unmatched. CDR3 DNA: TGTGCCAGCAGGTTTTCCCGGGACAGGAGTTCCTACGAGCAGTACTTC. Its translation is CASRFSRDRSSYEQYF.

The chain joins TRBV4-2 to TRBJ1-1; D possibly corresponds to TRBD1 (6 bases). The CDR3 totals 14 residues. The V gene lost 3 bases and the J gene lost 0 bases, with 8 bases spanning the gap. The germline V gene encodes CDR1 LGHNA and CDR2 YNFKEQ. Written as DNA, the CDR3 is TGTGCCAGCAGCCAGGACAGAATGAACACTGAAGCTTTCTTT. Amino acid sequence: CASSQDRMNTEAFF.

V and J are TRBV25-1 and TRBJ1-1; 7 nucleotides align to TRBD1. The V and J ends lost 1 base and 5 bases, in that order; junction bases with no gene match: 13. The CDR3 runs 17 residues. The germline gives CDR1 MGHDK, CDR2 SYGVNS. In DNA form, the CDR3 reads TGTGCCAGCAGTGAATTGGGGGGGACAGCAAAGAATACTGAAGCTTTCTTT. Translating gives CASSELGGTAKNTEAFF.

Details on this clonotype: One junction end disagrees with the germline gene, perhaps due to a read error. This chain joins TRBV29-1 and TRBJ1-2; unclear D gene. Germline V gene data show CDR1 as SQVTM and CDR2 as ANQGSEA. This CDR3 comprises 11 residues. The CDR3 loop is CRVDAGIGYTF. CDR3 DNA: TGCAGAGTTGATGCGGGGATTGGCTACACCTTC.